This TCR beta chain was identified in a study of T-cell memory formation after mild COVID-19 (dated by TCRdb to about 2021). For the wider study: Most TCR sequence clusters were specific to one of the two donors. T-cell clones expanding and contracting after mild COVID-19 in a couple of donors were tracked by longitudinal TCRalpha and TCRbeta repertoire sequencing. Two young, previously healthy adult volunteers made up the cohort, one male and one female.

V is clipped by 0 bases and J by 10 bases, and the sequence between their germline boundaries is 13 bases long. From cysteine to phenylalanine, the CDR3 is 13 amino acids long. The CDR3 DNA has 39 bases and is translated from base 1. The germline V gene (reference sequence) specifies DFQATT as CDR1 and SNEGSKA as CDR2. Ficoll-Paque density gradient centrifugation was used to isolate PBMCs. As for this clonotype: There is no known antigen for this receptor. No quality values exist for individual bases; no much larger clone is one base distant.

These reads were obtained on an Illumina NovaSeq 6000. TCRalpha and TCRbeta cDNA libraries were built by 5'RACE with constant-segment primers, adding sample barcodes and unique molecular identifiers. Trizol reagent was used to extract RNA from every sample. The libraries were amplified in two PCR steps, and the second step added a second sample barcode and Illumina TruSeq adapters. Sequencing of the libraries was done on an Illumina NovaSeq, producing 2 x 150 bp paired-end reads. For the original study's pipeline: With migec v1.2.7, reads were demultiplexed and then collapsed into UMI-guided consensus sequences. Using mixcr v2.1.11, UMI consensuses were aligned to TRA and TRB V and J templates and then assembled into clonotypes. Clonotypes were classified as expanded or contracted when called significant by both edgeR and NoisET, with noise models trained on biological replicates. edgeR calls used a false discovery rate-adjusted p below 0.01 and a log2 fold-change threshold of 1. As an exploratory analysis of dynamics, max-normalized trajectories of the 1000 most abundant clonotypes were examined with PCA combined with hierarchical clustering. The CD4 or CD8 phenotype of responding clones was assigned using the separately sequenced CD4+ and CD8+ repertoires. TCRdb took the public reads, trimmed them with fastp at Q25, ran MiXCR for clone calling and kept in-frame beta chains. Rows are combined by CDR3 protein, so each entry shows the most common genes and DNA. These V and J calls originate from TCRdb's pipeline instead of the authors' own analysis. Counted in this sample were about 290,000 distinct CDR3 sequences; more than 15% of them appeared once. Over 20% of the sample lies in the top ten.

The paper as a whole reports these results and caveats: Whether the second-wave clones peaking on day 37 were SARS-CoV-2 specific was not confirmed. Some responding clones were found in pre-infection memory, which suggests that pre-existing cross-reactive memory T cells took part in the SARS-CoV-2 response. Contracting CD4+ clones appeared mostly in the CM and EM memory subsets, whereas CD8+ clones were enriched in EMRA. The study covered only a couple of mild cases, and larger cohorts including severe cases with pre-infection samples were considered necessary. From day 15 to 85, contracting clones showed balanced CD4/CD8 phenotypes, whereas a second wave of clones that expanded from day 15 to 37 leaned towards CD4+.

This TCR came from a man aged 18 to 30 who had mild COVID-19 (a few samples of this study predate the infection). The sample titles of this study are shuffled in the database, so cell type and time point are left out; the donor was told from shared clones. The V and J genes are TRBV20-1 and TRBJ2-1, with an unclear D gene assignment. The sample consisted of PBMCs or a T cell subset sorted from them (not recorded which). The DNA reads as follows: TGCAGTGCTAGAGATAGACCGGCTGGGGAGCAGTTCTTC. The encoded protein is CSARDRPAGEQFF.